The 17 T cell receptor beta chains in this list originate from one sample, sequenced in a study of T-cell memory formation after mild COVID-19. TCRdb reprocessed the 5' RACE reads via MiXCR and lists one record per CDR3 protein. The sample holds 300,000 to 350,000 distinct CDR3 sequences; roughly 13% are singletons and the top ten take 20% to 25%. Sequences were obtained from PBMCs or a T cell subset sorted from them (not recorded which). These receptors were obtained from a man aged 18 to 35 who had mild COVID-19 (a few samples of this study predate the infection). Cell type and time point are not known.

The genes are TRBV6-4 and TRBJ2-5, with D unresolved. V lost 0 bases and J 5 bases, leaving 10 bases between the germline ends. The CDR3 totals 14 residues. Germline V gene sequence: CDR1 MRHNA, CDR2 SNTAGT. The CDR3 reads CASSDSKGWETQYF. The CDR3 DNA is TGTGCCAGCAGTGACTCGAAGGGCTGGGAGACCCAGTACTTC.

This clonotype was detected only a few times. V usage is TRBV24-1 and J usage is TRBJ2-1; D could derive from TRBD1 or TRBD2 (5 bases each). Germline assignment: CDR1 KGHDR and CDR2 SFDVKD. This CDR3 comprises 13 residues. V lost 3 bases and J lost 9, with 11 bases in between. The CDR3 DNA is TGTGCCACCAGTGATAGGTGGGGGAGTGAGCAGTTCTTC. Protein product: CATSDRWGSEQFF.

Points on this clonotype: The junction shows a germline mismatch at one end, possibly a read error. J is TRBJ2-2 and V is TRBV7-2, with 10 bases aligning to TRBD1. Germline V gene sequence: CDR1 SGHTA, CDR2 FQGNSA. This CDR3 is built from 15 residues. The CDR3 DNA sequence: TGTGCCAGCAGCCTGGGACAGGGGAACACCGAGGAGCTGTTTTTT. Translation gives CASSLGQGNTEELFF.

This clonotype was observed a handful of times. The chain recombines TRBV7-9 with TRBJ1-1; D call uncertain. The CDR3 contains 15 residues. The V gene lost 5 bases and the J gene lost 1 base, with 14 bases spanning the gap. In germline, CDR1 is SEHNR, CDR2 FQNEAQ (reference sequence). The CDR3: CASSPSLAKNTEAFF. The CDR3 nucleotides read TGTGCCAGCAGCCCCTCCTTGGCCAAGAACACTGAAGCTTTCTTT.

CDR3 bases: TGTGCCAGCAGTTCGTGGACAGAGGGCTACACCTTC. This translates into CASSSWTEGYTF. The V gene is TRBV12-3 or TRBV12-4, the J gene TRBJ1-2; D is possibly TRBD1 (6 bases). The CDR3 has 12 residues. Trimming removed 4 bases from V and 8 bases from J, with 11 bases in between.

CDR3 loop: CASSAGSHYEQYF. The CDR3 coding sequence is TGCGCCAGCAGCGCCGGGTCCCACTACGAGCAGTACTTC. The V and J genes are TRBV4-3 and TRBJ2-7; D uncertain. V lost 5 bases and J lost 3, with 11 bases in between. This CDR3 contains 13 residues. Germline CDR1 is LGHNA and CDR2 is YSLEER.

The V gene is TRBV7-3, the J gene TRBJ2-5; 7 bases line up with TRBD1. The CDR3 runs 16 residues. CDR1 is SGHTA, CDR2 FQGTGA, per germline. The junction had 13 bases not matched to a gene; V was cut back by 5 bases and J by 4 bases. In DNA form, the CDR3 reads TGTGCCAGCAGCCCCCATGCACAGGGGAGAGGAGAGACCCAGTACTTC. As protein: CASSPHAQGRGETQYF.

The chain links TRBV18 to TRBJ2-3, with D uncertain. From germline, CDR1 is KGHSH and CDR2 LQKENI. CDR3 length: 15 residues. The ends were cut back, 2 bases at V and 2 bases at J, with 11 bases in the middle. The CDR3 loop is CASSPNSQVTDTQYF. The CDR3 DNA follows: TGTGCCAGCTCACCAAACAGCCAGGTCACAGATACGCAGTATTTT.

In its sample, this clonotype was seen a few times. This chain joins TRBV7-9 and TRBJ1-1; D unclear. The CDR3 is 12 amino acids. From germline, CDR1 is SEHNR and CDR2 FQNEAQ (reference sequence). V was shortened by 10 bases and J by 1 base, with 10 bases between the two germline ends. CDR3: CAIERGNTEAFF. In DNA, the CDR3 is TGTGCCATCGAGCGGGGGAACACTGAAGCTTTCTTT.

The sample holds a few counts of this clonotype. The chain couples TRBV6-6 to TRBJ2-3; the match to TRBD2 covers 14 bases. The CDR3 is 21 residues long. Germline V CDR1 and CDR2: MNHNY, SVGAGI (reference sequence). The J segment lost 1 base and the V segment lost 6 bases, leaving 18 bases of the junction unmatched. The CDR3 DNA reads as TGTGCCAGCAGGAAGCACAGCCCGGGACTAGCGGGGGCATCAGGCACAGATACGCAGTATTTT. Residues: CASRKHSPGLAGASGTDTQYF.

The chain joins TRBV29-1 to TRBJ2-2; no firm D call. Germline V gene data show CDR1 as SQVTM and CDR2 as ANQGSEA. The germline V and J ends were trimmed by 0 bases and 6 bases, with 2 bases remaining between them. This CDR3 has 11 residues. CDR3 region: CSVEESGELFF. CDR3 nucleotides: TGCAGCGTTGAAGAATCCGGGGAGCTGTTTTTT.

The rearrangement joins TRBV6-5 to TRBJ2-3, with a tentative D call TRBD2 (6 bases). This CDR3 has 16 residues. Germline V gives CDR1 MNHEY, CDR2 SVGAGI. V was clipped by 0 bases and J by 0 bases, with 10 bases between them. CDR3 bases: TGTGCCAGCAGTTACTCGCGCGGGACTAGCACAGATACGCAGTATTTT. Translation gives CASSYSRGTSTDTQYF.

This clonotype came up a few times. This CDR3 reads CASSFLGALGPDTQYF. The CDR3 DNA reads TGTGCCAGCAGCTTTTTAGGGGCCCTTGGGCCAGATACGCAGTATTTT. J is TRBJ2-3 and V is TRBV7-9; D may be TRBD1 (5 bases). This CDR3 is built from 16 residues. Between the trimmed V and J ends, which lost 3 bases and 4 bases, there was a span of 17 bases. Germline loops: CDR1 SEHNR, CDR2 FQNEAQ (reference sequence).

The chain couples TRBV30 to TRBJ1-5; D is possibly TRBD1 (5 bases). Germline CDR1 reads GTSNPN; CDR2 reads SVGIG (reference sequence). V gave up 0 bases and J gave up 3 bases, with 12 bases separating them. The CDR3 spans 15 residues. This CDR3 reads CAWSVHGDLNQPQHF. The CDR3 nucleotides are TGTGCCTGGAGTGTACACGGGGACCTCAATCAGCCCCAGCATTTT. Based on the CDR3 plus reference TRBV30 and TRBJ1-5, the full variable domain is SQTIHQWPATLVQPVGSPLSLECTVEGTSNPNLYWYRQAAGRGLQLLFYSVGIGQISSEVPQNLSASRPQDRQFILSSKKLLLSDSGFYLCAWSVHGDLNQPQHFGDGTRLSIL.

V is TRBV19 and J is TRBJ1-5, with TRBD1 as a possible D gene (6 bases). The CDR3 consists of 15 residues. V lost 3 bases to trimming and J lost 6 bases, with 15 bases between them. Germline CDR1 is LNHDA and CDR2 is SQIVND (reference sequence). The CDR3 sequence: CASSILGTTAQPQHF. The CDR3 DNA follows: TGTGCCAGTAGTATTTTGGGGACAACTGCTCAGCCCCAGCATTTT.

V and J are TRBV6-5 and TRBJ1-6; a weak D match, TRBD1 (6 bases). The V and J ends lost 6 bases and 10 bases respectively, with 25 bases between them. CDR1 and CDR2 (germline): MNHEY, SVGAGI. There are 17 residues in the CDR3. The CDR3 loop is CASSSSLQQGTVSPLHF. CDR3 coding DNA: TGTGCCAGCAGCTCTAGCCTCCAACAGGGAACGGTCTCACCCCTCCACTTT.

This clonotype has just a few counts. This CDR3 is CASSSRTSGEGPDTQYF. The CDR3 region has the DNA TGTGCCAGCAGCTCCCGGACTAGCGGGGAGGGGCCAGATACGCAGTATTTT. The chain has TRBV14 and TRBJ2-3; TRBD2 aligns across 12 bases. The CDR3 is made up of 17 amino acids. V lost 5 bases, J lost 4 bases, and 10 bases stayed unmatched. The germline V gene has CDR1 SGHDN and CDR2 FVKESK.